This record looks at one TCR beta chain sequence and its context. The sample belongs to a study of shared clonotypes between healthy human individuals. Terminally differentiated effector memory CD45RA+ cells were excluded by CCR7 positive selection of CD45RO-negative cells. Clones were read by immunoSEQ multiplex PCR, and TCRdb kept only the in-frame ones, dropping some. This table has some 2.1 million clones, about 94% appearing once. The CDR3 totals 16 residues. The J segment lost 6 bases and the V segment lost 2 bases, leaving 8 bases of the junction unmatched. Germline V CDR1 and CDR2: MGHRA, YSYEKL.

The rearrangement joins TRBV4-1 to TRBJ2-3; 10 bases line up with TRBD2. The clonotype was recovered from a man aged 18 to 29 in good health. Some clones in this sample may be carry-over from other donors' samples. Sequencing was done on a sample of naive CD8+ T cells from PBMCs. The CDR3 reads CASSQRKREGSDTQYF. The CDR3 nucleotides read TGCGCCAGCAGCCAACGAAAGCGGGAGGGTTCGGATACGCAGTATTTT.